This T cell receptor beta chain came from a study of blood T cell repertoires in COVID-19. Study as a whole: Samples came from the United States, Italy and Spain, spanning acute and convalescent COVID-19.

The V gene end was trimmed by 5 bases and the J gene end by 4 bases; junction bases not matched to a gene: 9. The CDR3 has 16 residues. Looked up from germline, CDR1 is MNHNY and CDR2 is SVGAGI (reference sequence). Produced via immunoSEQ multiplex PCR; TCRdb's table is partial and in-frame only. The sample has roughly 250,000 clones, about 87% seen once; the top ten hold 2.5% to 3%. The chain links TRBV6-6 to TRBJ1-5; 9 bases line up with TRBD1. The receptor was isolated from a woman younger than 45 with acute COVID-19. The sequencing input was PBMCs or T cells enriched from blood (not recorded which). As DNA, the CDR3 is TGTGCCAGCAGTACCGCCGGGACAGGGCCGAATCAGCCCCAGCATTTT. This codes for CASSTAGTGPNQPQHF.